This TCR beta chain is drawn from a study of early T cells in non-severe SARS-CoV-2 infection (dated by TCRdb to the early 2020s). With regard to the full study: Because TCR sequencing was done on bulk RNA from unsorted whole blood, the alpha and beta chains could not be paired.

In its sample, this clonotype was seen a few times. Its antigen has not been determined. Per-nucleotide qualities are absent, and no much larger clonotype sits a single base away. The research as a whole found: VDJdb matching was skewed toward anti-spike CD8 responses, so virus-specific expansions were likely underestimated and private and CD4 specificities were missed.

Set within a cohort of healthcare workers in London, UK, this nested case-control study involved weekly PCR testing of nasopharyngeal swabs along with blood sampling. Healthcare workers were recruited between 23 and 31 March 2020, during the week of the UK lockdown, and were followed weekly for up to roughly 15 weeks. The protocol used for the library was 5' RACE. Sequencing took place on a NextSeq 500. In the TCR library protocol, unique molecular identifiers were attached to individual cDNA molecules to correct for PCR bias and sequencing error. Both TCR alpha and beta chains were sequenced, and tight co-correlation was observed between alpha and beta sequence abundances in each sample. The authors' pipeline ran thus. V gene, J gene and CDR3 annotation of TCR sequences was performed with Decombinator V4. TCRs were defined as expanded if a significant change between any two time points was detected under a Poisson model with p below 0.0001. TCR abundances were normalised to the total number of TCRs sequenced in each sample and reported as counts per million. VDJdb, accessed 1 November 2021, was searched for CMV, EBV and SARS-CoV-2 annotated TCRs, with TCRs annotated for multiple antigens excluded. The public reads were quality trimmed at Q25 with fastp and then assembled into clones with MiXCR by TCRdb, keeping productive beta chains. One record per CDR3 amino acid sequence lists the most common genes and DNA. TCRdb assigned the V and J calls; the authors' analysis was not used. The sample includes about 80,000 distinct CDR3 sequences, with about 17% observed a single time. The top ten clones comprise 2.5% to 3% of the sample.

The clonotype was recovered from an adult who was a healthcare worker with PCR-confirmed SARS-CoV-2 infection or an uninfected control (not recorded which). Sequenced material: whole blood.

The nucleotides are TGTGCCAGCAGCTTACGGGACACGGACACTGAAGCTTTCTTT. Translated, it reads CASSLRDTDTEAFF. The rearrangement joined TRBV7-9 to TRBJ1-1, with TRBD1 as a weak D call on 6 bases. V loses 2 bases of germline sequence and J loses 3 bases, and the interval between the two ends is 10 bases. The CDR3 covers 14 residues, taking in both the cysteine and the phenylalanine. The sequence is cut down to CDR3 DNA, 42 bases in frame from base 1. CDR1 and CDR2, looked up from the germline V gene (reference sequence), are SEHNR and FQNEAQ.